This T cell receptor (beta chain) was retrieved from a study of glioma-infiltrating T cells. Turning to the study itself: Target coverage was roughly 4- to 10-fold for approximately 1 million blood T cells. Study-wide results and caveats: Tissue-blood divergence was below expectation in non-neoplastic patients, above in gliomas. Signature shared blood CDR3 motifs were enriched in low-divergence and depleted in high-divergence patients.

Amplification of TCR alpha and beta CDR3 regions from RNA used iRepertoire nested multiplex PCR. One-step reverse transcription and amplification started from approximately 100-400 ng of tissue mRNA or PBMC total RNA. TCRdb used MiXCR to reprocess the multiplex PCR reads, holding one entry per CDR3 protein. Among about 380,000 distinct CDR3 sequences, roughly 41% were seen once, and the ten largest hold around 12%. The V gene's germline CDR1 is SEHNR and CDR2 FQNEAQ (reference sequence). The CDR3 sequence is 18 residues long. V gave up 2 bases and J gave up 0 bases; unmatched junction bases: 10. This clonotype showed up just a few times. Its target is not known.

The V and J genes are TRBV7-9 and TRBJ2-3; 8 bases fit TRBD2. This sequence originates from a human donor with low-grade glioma or glioblastoma, undergoing nonglioma brain surgery, or in good health (not recorded which). The sequenced material came from glioma tissue, nonneoplastic brain tissue, or PBMCs (not recorded which). The CDR3 loop is CASSLSREAGVSTDTQYF. The CDR3 nucleotides are TGTGCCAGCAGCTTAAGTCGAGAAGCGGGAGTAAGCACAGATACGCAGTATTTT.